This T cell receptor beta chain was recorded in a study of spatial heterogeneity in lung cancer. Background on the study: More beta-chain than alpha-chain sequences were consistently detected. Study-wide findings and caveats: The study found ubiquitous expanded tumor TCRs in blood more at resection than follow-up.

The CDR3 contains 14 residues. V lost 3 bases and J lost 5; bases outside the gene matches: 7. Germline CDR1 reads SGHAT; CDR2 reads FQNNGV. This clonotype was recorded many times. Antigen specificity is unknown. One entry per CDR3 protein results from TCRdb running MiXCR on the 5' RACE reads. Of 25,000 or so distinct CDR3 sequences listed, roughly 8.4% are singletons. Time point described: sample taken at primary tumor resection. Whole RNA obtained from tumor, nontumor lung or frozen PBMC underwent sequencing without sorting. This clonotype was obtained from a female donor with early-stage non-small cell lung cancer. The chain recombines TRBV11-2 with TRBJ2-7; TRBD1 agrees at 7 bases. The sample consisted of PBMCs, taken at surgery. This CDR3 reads CASSLMTGIDEQYF. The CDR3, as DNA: TGTGCCAGCAGCTTGATGACAGGGATCGACGAGCAGTACTTC.